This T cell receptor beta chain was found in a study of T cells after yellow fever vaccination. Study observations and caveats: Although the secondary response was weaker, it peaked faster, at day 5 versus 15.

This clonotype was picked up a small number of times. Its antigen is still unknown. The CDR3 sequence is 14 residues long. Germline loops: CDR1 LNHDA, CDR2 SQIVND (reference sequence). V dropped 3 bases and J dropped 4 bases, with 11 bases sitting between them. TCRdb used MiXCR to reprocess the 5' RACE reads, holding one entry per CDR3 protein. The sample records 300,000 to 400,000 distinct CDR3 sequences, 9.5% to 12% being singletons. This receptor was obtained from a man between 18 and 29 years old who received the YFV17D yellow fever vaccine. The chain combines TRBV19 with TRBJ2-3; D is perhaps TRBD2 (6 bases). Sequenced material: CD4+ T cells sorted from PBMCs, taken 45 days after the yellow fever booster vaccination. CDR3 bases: TGTGCCAGTAGTATCGGGGGTAGCGCAGATACGCAGTATTTT. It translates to CASSIGGSADTQYF. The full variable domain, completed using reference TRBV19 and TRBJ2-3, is DGGITQSPKYLFRKEGQNVTLSCEQNLNHDAMYWYRQDPGQGLRLIYYSQIVNDFQKGDIAEGYSVSREKKESFPLTVTSAQKNPTAFYLCASSIGGSADTQYFGPGTRLTVL.